This T cell receptor (beta chain) came from a study of cytomegalovirus exposure and HLA in healthy donors. Background on the study: A later analysis reported the 130 or so validation repertoires used the same platform as the 666 first-cohort repertoires.

As for this clone: The antigen remains undetermined.

Germline V gene data show CDR1 as SQVTM and CDR2 as ANQGSEA. The CDR3 runs 10 residues. The V end lost 7 bases, the J end lost 4 bases, and 7 bases lay between the germline ends. Some clones are missing from TCRdb's copy, which holds only in-frame ones; the method was immunoSEQ multiplex PCR. The data show 150,000 to 200,000 clones, around four fifths seen once. Study-wide findings and caveats: The listing of approximately 160 TCR beta chains classed them as cytomegalovirus-associated. Later, an analysis found that TCR clusters from the first cohort tended to co-occur in the roughly 110 validation repertoires. Reports indicated that the classifier achieved high specificity and sensitivity in diagnosing cytomegalovirus status.

The receptor's source is a man under 40 in good health and CMV-seropositive. The sample taken for sequencing was PBMCs. This sequence joins TRBV29-1 and TRBJ1-1; D is unresolved. CDR3 DNA: TGCAGCGCCGTTATCACTGAAGCTTTCTTT. It yields the protein CSAVITEAFF.